This T cell receptor beta chain was sequenced for a study of shared clonotypes between healthy human individuals. Across the study: A couple of women and a few men aged 18 to 49 made up the donors.

V lost 6 bases and J lost 3, with 18 bases in between. Germline loops: CDR1 ENHRY, CDR2 SYGVKD. The CDR3 is made up of 17 amino acids. A CD45RA+ naive subset and a CD45RA-negative memory subset were split from CD4+ cells. When replicate PCRs were run on sorted subsets, they used 200 ng DNA, some 29,000 T cell genomes. Data came from immunoSEQ multiplex PCR; TCRdb stores just in-frame clones and leaves some out. The sample holds under 2.5 million clones, just under 95% seen once. This receptor was taken from a man between 18 and 35 years old in good health. Some clones in this sample may be carry-over from other donors' samples. The chain links TRBV10-3 to TRBJ2-6, with D possibly being TRBD1 (7 bases). Input material: naive CD4+ T cells from PBMCs. Subset in this sample: CD45RA+ positively selected. CDR3 nucleotides: TGTGCCATCAGGAATTACAGGGGAGGAGGTGGGGCCAACGTCCTGACTTTC. It is translated as CAIRNYRGGGGANVLTF.